The T cell receptor beta chain described here comes from a study of cytomegalovirus exposure and HLA in healthy donors. Comments on this clone: Antigen specificity is unknown.

Primers: 60 Vbeta forward and 13 Jbeta reverse. Libraries were prepared by immunoSEQ multiplex PCR; TCRdb keeps only in-frame clonotypes and omits some of them. The table includes approximately 220,000 clones, more than 65% detected once. Whole-study results and caveats: Indistinguishable V segments, including TRBV6-2 and TRBV6-3, were excluded. Reports credit the classifier with highly specific, highly sensitive diagnosis of cytomegalovirus status.

J gave up 3 bases and V 4 bases, and 15 bases lay outside the gene matches. The CDR3 covers 16 residues. From germline, CDR1 is SQVTM and CDR2 ANQGSEA. This TCR was recovered from a woman younger than 45 in good health and CMV-seronegative. Specimen: PBMCs. The chain combines TRBV29-1 with TRBJ2-7; 7 nucleotides line up with TRBD2. The CDR3 region has the DNA TGCAGCGTTGGACCACTTGCGGCGGGAGAACGCTACGAGCAGTACTTC. Translation gives CSVGPLAAGERYEQYF.